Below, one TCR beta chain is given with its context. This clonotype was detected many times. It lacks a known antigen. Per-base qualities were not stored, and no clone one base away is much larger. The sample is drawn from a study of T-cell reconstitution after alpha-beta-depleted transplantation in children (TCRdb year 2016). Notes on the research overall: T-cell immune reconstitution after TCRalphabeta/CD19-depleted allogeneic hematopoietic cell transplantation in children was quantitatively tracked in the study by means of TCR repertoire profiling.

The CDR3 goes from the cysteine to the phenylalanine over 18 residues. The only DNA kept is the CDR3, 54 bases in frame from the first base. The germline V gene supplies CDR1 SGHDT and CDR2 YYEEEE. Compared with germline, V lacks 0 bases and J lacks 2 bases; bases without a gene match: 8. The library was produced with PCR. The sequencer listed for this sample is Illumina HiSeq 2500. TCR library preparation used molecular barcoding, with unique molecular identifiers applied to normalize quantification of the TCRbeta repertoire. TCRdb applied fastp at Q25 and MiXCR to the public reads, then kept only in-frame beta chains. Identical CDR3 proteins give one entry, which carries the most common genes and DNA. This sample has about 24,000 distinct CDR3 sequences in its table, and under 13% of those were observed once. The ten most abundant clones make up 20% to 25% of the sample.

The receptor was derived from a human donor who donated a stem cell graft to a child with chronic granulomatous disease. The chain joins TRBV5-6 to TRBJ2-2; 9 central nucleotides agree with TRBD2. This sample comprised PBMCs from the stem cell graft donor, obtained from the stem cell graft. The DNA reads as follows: TGTGCCAGCAGCTTGGACCCGGGAGCGGGGGGCAACACCGGGGAGCTGTTTTTT. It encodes CASSLDPGAGGNTGELFF.